Listed below are T cell receptor beta chains from one sample, sequenced in a study of T cells expressing NK-cell markers. With the 5' RACE reads reprocessed, TCRdb shows one record per CDR3 protein and no DNA. The sample includes 350,000 to 400,000 distinct CDR3 sequences. The sequenced sample consisted of blood T cells: a sorted CD56 or NKG2C T cell subset, CD4+ or CD8+ T cells, or bulk PBMC T cells (not recorded which). The receptor set was obtained from a woman aged 45-65 years in good health. Each CDR3 is given with its conserved first and last residue.

V: TRBV24-1; J: TRBJ2-3; CDR3: CATSDVGRGDTQYF
V: TRBV7-9; J: TRBJ2-5; CDR3: CASSLKAGGPKETQYF
V: TRBV3-1; J: TRBJ2-7; CDR3: CASSPIGTSGNHEQYF
V: TRBV10-3; J: TRBJ1-5; CDR3: CAISVGLESNQPQHF
V: TRBV7-7; J: TRBJ2-7; CDR3: CASSPGLFSSYEQYF
V: TRBV5-1; J: TRBJ1-3; CDR3: CASSLAGTALGNTIYF
V: TRBV5-1; J: TRBJ2-1; CDR3: CASSLAGRSLPFF
V: TRBV30; J: TRBJ2-2; CDR3: CACQFLAFTGELFF
V: TRBV20-1; J: TRBJ2-1; CDR3: CSARGPAYGGRRTNEQFF
V: TRBV16; J: TRBJ2-1; CDR3: CASSRPGLHNEQFF
V: TRBV6-6; J: TRBJ1-1; CDR3: CASPSGTEGAEAFF
V: TRBV10-1; J: TRBJ2-1; CDR3: CASSKDPENEQFF
V: TRBV19; J: TRBJ2-3; CDR3: CASSTTGTGVTDTQYF
V: TRBV12-3/TRBV12-4; J: TRBJ2-5; CDR3: CASTPGRDGETQYF
V: TRBV4-2; J: TRBJ2-2; CDR3: CASSQRLAGGRVTGELFF
V: TRBV27; J: TRBJ1-1; CDR3: CASSFNGGLTTEAFF
V: TRBV20-1; J: TRBJ1-5; CDR3: CSANQGQGTKQPQHF
V: TRBV5-1; J: TRBJ1-5; CDR3: CASSLTGTAREPQHF
V: TRBV29-1; J: TRBJ2-2; CDR3: CSVGILAGGPVGGELFF
V: TRBV11-2; J: TRBJ2-4; CDR3: CASSHRIRLAKNIQYF
V: TRBV6-5; J: TRBJ2-2; CDR3: CASSPDHGSGELFF
V: TRBV7-6; J: TRBJ2-7; CDR3: CASSLGARGKREAYEQYF
V: TRBV7-2; J: TRBJ2-3; CDR3: CASSSQAGTSGRRDTQYF
V: TRBV12-3/TRBV12-4; J: TRBJ2-2; CDR3: CASRRLVGELFF
V: TRBV3-1; J: TRBJ1-2; CDR3: CASSPRTSEYGYTF
V: TRBV24-1; J: TRBJ2-1; CDR3: CATRSGHEQFF
V: TRBV3-1; J: TRBJ2-1; CDR3: CASRLTSPGHNEQFF
V: TRBV15; J: TRBJ1-4; CDR3: CATSRGDREGEKLFF
V: TRBV4-1; J: TRBJ1-2; CDR3: CASSHEGQGHYGYTF
V: TRBV5-1; J: TRBJ2-1; CDR3: CASSLVGDYNEQFF
V: TRBV12-3/TRBV12-4; J: TRBJ1-1; CDR3: CASSGQGRAEAFF
V: TRBV11-2; J: TRBJ1-3; CDR3: CASRLPGQERNTIYF
V: TRBV29-1; J: TRBJ2-5; CDR3: CSVEEVGETQYF